What follows are 7 T cell receptor beta chains derived from one specimen sequenced in a study of blood T cell repertoires in COVID-19. Profiling relied on immunoSEQ multiplex PCR, and the TCRdb table lists in-frame clones only, not all of them. The data contain 450,000 to 500,000 clones, more than 85% of them singletons. Source material: PBMCs or T cells enriched from blood (not recorded which). These TCRs come from a woman aged 55-70 years who had recovered from COVID-19.

This chain connects TRBV24-1 to TRBJ1-5, with D unclear. The germline CDR1 and CDR2 sequences are KGHDR and SFDVKD. With 1 base removed from V and 13 bases from J, the gap between germline ends came to 10 bases. The CDR3 is 12 amino acids. The CDR3 protein is CATSDFSGQQHF. DNA for the CDR3: TGTGCCACCAGTGATTTCTCCGGTCAACAGCATTTT.

The chain is built from TRBV10-3 and TRBJ1-5, with a possible D match to TRBD1 (5 bases). V was pared by 3 bases and J by 8 bases, with 8 bases between. This CDR3 is built from 12 residues. CDR1 ENHRY and CDR2 SYGVKD come from the germline V gene. CDR3 bases: TGTGCCATCAGTGATGGGGCTGAGCCCCAGCATTTT. Its translation is CAISDGAEPQHF.

The chain carries TRBV10-3 and TRBJ1-1, with 7 bases lining up with TRBD1. This CDR3 region has 12 residues. V lost 6 bases, J lost 6 bases, and 4 bases stayed unmatched. In germline, CDR1 is ENHRY, CDR2 SYGVKD. DNA of the CDR3: TGTGCCATCAGCACAACAGGGGCTGAAGCTTTCTTT. This translates into CAISTTGAEAFF.

This clone was picked up one time. V gene TRBV4-1 combines with J gene TRBJ1-5; a weak D match, TRBD1 (6 bases). Germline CDR1 and CDR2: MGHRA and YSYEKL. V was trimmed by 0 bases and J by 3 bases, leaving 12 bases between them. The CDR3 is 16 amino acids. CDR3: CASSQEAGEYNQPQHF. For the CDR3, the DNA is TGCGCCAGCAGCCAAGAGGCAGGGGAGTACAATCAGCCCCAGCATTTT.

The CDR3 here is CASTPGGTYNEQFF. As DNA, the CDR3 is TGTGCCAGCACTCCAGGGGGCACCTACAATGAGCAGTTCTTC. The V and J genes are TRBV6-5 and TRBJ2-1, with 8 bases lining up with TRBD1. The CDR3 spans 14 residues. Germline assignment: CDR1 MNHEY and CDR2 SVGAGI. V gave up 7 bases and J gave up 2 bases; unmatched junction bases: 4.

The gene calls are TRBV13 and TRBJ1-1, with TRBD1 identical over 8 bases. CDR3 length: 12 residues. V lost 3 bases to trimming and J lost 6 bases; unmatched junction nucleotides: 0. Germline V gives CDR1 PRHDT, CDR2 FYEKMQ (reference sequence). CDR3 nucleotides: TGTGCCAGCAGCTTGACAGGGGCTGAAGCTTTCTTT. This gives the protein CASSLTGAEAFF.

V and J are TRBV2 and TRBJ2-3, with D possibly matching TRBD2 (6 bases). Germline assignment: CDR1 SNHLY and CDR2 FYNNEI. V was cut by 7 bases and J by 4 bases, with 9 bases left in between. CDR3 length equals 12 residues. CDR3 amino acids: CASTREPDTQYF. The CDR3 DNA is TGTGCCAGCACCCGGGAGCCAGATACGCAGTATTTT.